The clone carrying this T cell receptor (beta chain) was recorded at least ten times. The antigen remains unidentified. The data were taken from a study of T-cell reconstitution after alpha-beta-depleted transplantation in children. Trimming shortened V by 4 bases and J by 0 bases, and 12 bases separated the two germline ends. This CDR3 has 15 amino acids. Germline-derived CDR1 and CDR2 are KGHSH and LQKENI. Whole-study results and caveats: The high TCRbeta diversity at day 60 in some patients came from surviving recipient T cells and thymic progenitors.

Unique molecular identifiers tagged the TCRbeta library. TCRdb re-analysed the PCR reads in MiXCR, keeping a single row per CDR3 protein. The sample lists 550,000 to 800,000 distinct CDR3 sequences; about an eighth were seen once. The chain joins TRBV18 to TRBJ2-5; D is possibly TRBD1 (6 bases). The origin of this receptor is a girl between 2 and 10 years old with congenital amegakaryocytic thrombocytopenia, due to receive a stem cell transplant. The sample was PBMCs, taken before TCRalphabeta/CD19-depleted stem cell transplant. CDR3 loop: CASSLITGHQETQYF. DNA for the CDR3: TGTGCCAGCTCACTAATAACAGGGCACCAAGAGACCCAGTACTTC.